The 14 T cell receptor beta chains below all came from one sample that was sequenced in a study of T cells in Graves' hyperthyroidism and ophthalmopathy. From RNA transcripts, TCR beta CDR3 regions were amplified. TCR CDR3 underwent first-round RT-PCR with the HTBI primer set. TCRdb analysed the multiplex PCR reads with MiXCR anew, one entry per CDR3 protein. The sample has 610,000 or so distinct CDR3 sequences, about 43% seen once; the top ten hold approximately 8.4%. The sample taken for sequencing was peripheral blood or thyroid tissue (not recorded which). The receptors come from a woman aged 18-35 years with Graves' hyperthyroidism.

In this sample, this clonotype turned up a few times. The V and J genes are TRBV3-1 and TRBJ1-2; no definite D call. Germline V gene sequence: CDR1 LGHDT, CDR2 YNNKEL (reference sequence). The CDR3 has 15 amino acids. Deletions cut 1 base from V and 4 bases from J, with 13 bases between. CDR3 DNA sequence: TGTGCCAGCAGCCAAGGGCCAGGACTAATCTATGGCTACACCTTC. Its translation is CASSQGPGLIYGYTF.

This chain links TRBV20-1 with TRBJ1-2; D gene ambiguous. Trimming took off 5 bases at V and 7 bases at J, with 11 bases between the two ends. The CDR3 covers 11 residues. CDR1 DFQATT and CDR2 SNEGSKA come from the germline V gene (reference sequence). The CDR3 sequence: CSAGKGFGYTF. The CDR3 DNA is TGCAGTGCTGGGAAGGGATTTGGCTACACCTTC.

This clonotype showed up just once. This chain uses TRBV19 with TRBJ1-2, with TRBD1 matching over 7 bases. CDR3 length equals 17 residues. J was trimmed by 1 base and V by 11 bases; bases with no gene match: 19. The germline V gene encodes CDR1 LNHDA and CDR2 SQIVND (reference sequence). This CDR3 reads CAWWDRGDQLVNYGYTF. The DNA of the CDR3 is TGTGCCTGGTGGGACAGAGGGGACCAGTTGGTTAACTATGGCTACACCTTC.

This sequence joins TRBV7-6 and TRBJ2-7; unclear D gene. The germline V gene has CDR1 SGHVS and CDR2 FNYEAQ. V was trimmed by 3 bases and J by 2 bases, leaving 11 bases between them. The length of the CDR3 is 14 residues. This chain's CDR3 is CASSLAASTYEQYF. CDR3 DNA: TGTGCCAGCAGCTTGGCTGCGAGTACCTACGAGCAGTACTTC.

This clonotype has ten or more counts. The chain recombines TRBV7-9 with TRBJ1-5; D call uncertain. Germline lookup yields CDR1 SEHNR and CDR2 FQNEAQ (reference sequence). Between the trimmed V and J ends, which lost 1 base and 3 bases, there was a span of 7 bases. This CDR3 has 14 residues. The DNA of the CDR3 is TGTGCCAGCAGCTTAGACTCACTCAATCAGCCCCAGCATTTT. Translating gives CASSLDSLNQPQHF.

This clonotype was seen at least ten times. The V gene is TRBV29-1, the J gene TRBJ1-1; weak D call: TRBD1 (6 bases). Germline lookup yields CDR1 SQVTM and CDR2 ANQGSEA. The V gene lost 4 bases and the J gene lost 5 bases, with 14 bases spanning the gap. There are 13 residues in the CDR3. As DNA, the CDR3 is TGCAGCGTTGGGGGGCCAGGGCGGACTGAAGCTTTCTTT. Its protein is CSVGGPGRTEAFF.

This clonotype was seen ten or more times. The chain employs TRBV10-3 and TRBJ1-1; 10 bases map to TRBD1. Germline-derived CDR1 and CDR2 are ENHRY and SYGVKD. CDR3 size: 17 residues. Germline trimming cut 0 bases from V and 3 bases from J; bases unmatched to any gene: 7. CDR3 bases: TGTGCCATCAGTGAGTCCTGGACAGGGGGATTGGACACTGAAGCTTTCTTT. It yields the protein CAISESWTGGLDTEAFF.

This clonotype was detected many times. The chain carries TRBV7-9 and TRBJ2-7; D may be TRBD1 (8 bases). CDR1 is SEHNR and CDR2 is FQNEAQ in the germline V gene (reference sequence). The CDR3 is 15 amino acids. V shed 5 bases and J shed 5 bases, with 19 bases lying between them. CDR3: CASSGGQVGLDEQYF. The CDR3 DNA reads as TGTGCCAGCAGCGGGGGACAGGTCGGACTAGACGAGCAGTACTTC.

V and J are TRBV5-1 and TRBJ2-1; a weak D match, TRBD2 (6 bases). With 3 bases removed from V and 6 bases from J, the gap between germline ends came to 10 bases. The germline V gene has CDR1 SGHRS and CDR2 YFSETQ. This CDR3 region has 13 residues. CDR3 sequence (DNA): TGCGCCAGCAGCTCGGACTATGGCAATGAGCAGTTCTTC. It codes for CASSSDYGNEQFF.

This clonotype appeared a few times. The chain has TRBV7-9 and TRBJ2-5, with 11 bases identical to TRBD2. J gave up 3 bases and V 4 bases, and 4 bases lay outside the gene matches. This CDR3 has 15 residues. Germline V gene lookup returns CDR1 SEHNR and CDR2 FQNEAQ (reference sequence). CDR3 loop: CASSWGLAEKETQYF. CDR3 coding DNA: TGTGCCAGCAGCTGGGGACTAGCGGAAAAAGAGACCCAGTACTTC.

V is TRBV5-6 and J is TRBJ2-7, with TRBD1 identical over 8 bases. Per germline, CDR1 SGHDT and CDR2 YYEEEE. Trimming at V came to 0 bases and at J to 3 bases, leaving 8 bases not matched to a gene. This CDR3 region has 16 residues. CDR3 sequence reads: CASSLASDRGRYEQYF. CDR3 DNA: TGTGCCAGCAGCTTGGCGTCCGACAGGGGTCGCTACGAGCAGTACTTC. The whole variable domain, filled in from reference TRBV5-6 and TRBJ2-7, reads DAGVTQSPTHLIKTRGQQVTLRCSPKSGHDTVSWYQQALGQGPQFIFQYYEEEERQRGNFPDRFSGHQFPNYSSELNVNALLLGDSALYLCASSLASDRGRYEQYFGPGTRLTVT.

The CDR3 loop is CASSLQGATGETQYF. In nucleotides, the CDR3 is TGTGCCAGCAGCCTCCAGGGGGCCACCGGGGAGACCCAGTACTTC. The chain carries TRBV7-3 and TRBJ2-5; 8 bases agree with TRBD1. The CDR3 loop spans 15 amino acids. CDR1 is SGHTA, CDR2 FQGTGA, per germline. With 5 bases clipped from V and 5 bases from J, the junction kept 10 bases outside the gene matches.

This clonotype was picked up many times. The chain has TRBV12-5 and TRBJ1-5; 7 bases fit TRBD1. The CDR3 spans 15 residues. The J segment lost 1 base and the V segment lost 7 bases, leaving 7 bases of the junction unmatched. Germline CDR1 is LGHNT and CDR2 is FRNRAP. In DNA form, the CDR3 reads TGTGCTAGTGCCGTCCCGGGACAGAGCAATCAGCCCCAGCATTTT. The encoded protein is CASAVPGQSNQPQHF.

This chain uses TRBV6-1 with TRBJ2-5; TRBD2 might be the D (6 bases). This CDR3 is built from 11 residues. V shed 8 bases and J shed 7 bases, with 11 bases lying between them. Per germline, CDR1 MNHNS and CDR2 SASEGT. CDR3 nucleotide sequence: TGTGCCAGCGGCGGGGATGGGACCCAGTACTTC. Protein: CASGGDGTQYF.